The 16 T cell receptor beta chains reported below all come from one sample, sequenced in a study of blood T cell repertoires in COVID-19. Profiling relied on immunoSEQ multiplex PCR, and the TCRdb table lists in-frame clones only, not all of them. The sample contains some 150,000 clones, roughly 84% of which appear only once. Sequenced input: PBMCs or T cells enriched from blood (not recorded which). The receptors were sampled from a woman in her forties or fifties who had been exposed to COVID-19.

DNA of the CDR3: TGTGCCAGCAGCGTAGGAGTAGAGGGTGAGCAGTTCTTC. It yields the protein CASSVGVEGEQFF. The rearrangement links TRBV9 to TRBJ2-1; TRBD2 might be the D (5 bases). Germline values: CDR1 SGDLS, CDR2 YYNGEE. V was trimmed by 0 bases and J by 9 bases, leaving 10 bases between them. This CDR3 region has 13 residues. Looking up the rest from reference TRBV9 and TRBJ2-1 gives the full variable domain: DSGVTQTPKHLITATGQRVTLRCSPRSGDLSVYWYQQSLDQGLQFLIQYYNGEERAKGNILERFSAQQFPDLHSELNLSSLELGDSALYFCASSVGVEGEQFFGPGTRLTVL.

The chain has TRBV10-3 and TRBJ1-2, with TRBD1 identical over 7 bases. V was pared by 10 bases and J by 6 bases, with 8 bases of the junction left unmatched. CDR3 length: 12 amino acids. In germline, CDR1 is ENHRY, CDR2 SYGVKD. The CDR3 reads CATPGGVNGYTF. DNA of the CDR3: TGTGCCACCCCAGGGGGAGTAAATGGCTACACCTTC.

This sequence joins TRBV3-1 (or the pseudogene TRBV3-2) and TRBJ1-5; D is ambiguous. The CDR3 extends over 15 amino acids. V lost 1 base and J 5 bases, leaving 12 bases between the germline ends. Germline V lookup: CDR1 LGHDT, CDR2 YNNKEL (reference sequence). The CDR3 is CASSQGPEPYQPQHF. The CDR3 DNA reads as TGTGCCAGCAGCCAAGGTCCGGAGCCTTATCAGCCCCAGCATTTT.

Turning to this clone: The sample contains more than one DNA sequence encoding this CDR3. The chain couples TRBV6-2 or TRBV6-3 to TRBJ2-5; 13 nucleotides agree with TRBD2. Germline CDR1 reads MNHEY; CDR2 reads SVGEGT. The CDR3 contains 15 residues. V was pared by 5 bases and J by 5 bases, with 5 bases of the junction left unmatched. The chain's CDR3 is CASSTSGGARETQYF. The CDR3 nucleotides read TGTGCCAGCAGTACTAGCGGGGGGGCCCGGGAGACCCAGTACTTC.

J is TRBJ2-7 and V is TRBV18; D remains ambiguous. The CDR3 is made up of 12 amino acids. Germline V CDR1 and CDR2: KGHSH, LQKENI. Trimming pared 6 bases from V and 7 bases from J, leaving 13 bases between. CDR3 sequence (DNA): TGTGCCAGCTCCGCGGAAGTGGGTGAGCAGTACTTC. Protein product: CASSAEVGEQYF.

The chain uses TRBV7-8 and TRBJ1-5; D is perhaps TRBD1 (5 bases). Trimming cost V 10 bases and J 1 base, with 23 bases left between them. The CDR3 contains 17 residues. CDR1 SGHVS and CDR2 FQNEAQ come from the germline V gene. CDR3 residues: CATYDGGRPLSNQPQHF. The CDR3 DNA reads TGTGCCACGTATGACGGGGGACGACCGTTGAGCAATCAGCCCCAGCATTTT. Supplemented by reference TRBV7-8 and TRBJ1-5, the full variable domain reads GAGVSQSPRYKVAKRGQDVALRCDPISGHVSLFWYQQALGQGPEFLTYFQNEAQLDKSGLPSDRFFAERPEGSVSTLKIQRTQQEDSAVYLCATYDGGRPLSNQPQHFGDGTRLSIL.

CDR3 sequence reads: CASSDEVGASEQYF. The CDR3 bases are TGTGCCAGCAGTGATGAGGTGGGGGCAAGCGAGCAGTACTTC. The J gene is TRBJ2-7, the V gene TRBV25-1; D possibly corresponds to TRBD1 (6 bases). Trimming shortened V by 3 bases and J by 6 bases, and 15 bases separated the two germline ends. Germline lookup yields CDR1 MGHDK and CDR2 SYGVNS. The CDR3 totals 14 residues.

This sequence joins TRBV6-2 or TRBV6-3 and TRBJ2-1, with 8 bases lining up with TRBD2. The CDR3 has 14 residues. Trimming removed 4 bases from V and 8 bases from J; junction bases left unmatched: 7. The V gene's germline CDR1 is MNHEY and CDR2 SVGEGT. In DNA form, the CDR3 reads TGTGCCAGCAGTTGGAAGCGGGAGCGCGATGAGCAGTTCTTC. It codes for CASSWKRERDEQFF.

This sequence joins TRBV24-1 and TRBJ2-5; TRBD1 matches at 8 bases. Germline loops: CDR1 KGHDR, CDR2 SFDVKD. J gave up 4 bases and V 4 bases, and 7 bases lay outside the gene matches. The length of the CDR3 is 15 residues. CDR3: CATSDPSGGGETQYF. Here the CDR3 DNA reads TGTGCCACCAGTGACCCGTCAGGGGGCGGAGAGACCCAGTACTTC.

CDR3 nucleotide sequence: TGTGCCTGGAGTGTACAGGACCCCGGGCGTCAGCCCCAGCATTTT. It yields the protein CAWSVQDPGRQPQHF. V usage is TRBV30 and J usage is TRBJ1-5, with D possibly matching TRBD1 (5 bases). Germline V gene sequence: CDR1 GTSNPN, CDR2 SVGIG (reference sequence). V was shortened by 0 bases and J by 6 bases, with 15 bases between the two germline ends. This CDR3 region has 15 residues.

The chain uses TRBV7-9 and TRBJ2-5; D remains unclear. The CDR3 is 14 amino acids. The germline V gene encodes CDR1 SEHNR and CDR2 FQNEAQ (reference sequence). Trimming took off 0 bases at V and 7 bases at J, with 12 bases between the two ends. The CDR3 protein is CASSLAASQATQYF. CDR3 nucleotide sequence: TGTGCCAGCAGCTTAGCGGCCAGTCAGGCGACCCAGTACTTC.

This chain links TRBV29-1 with TRBJ1-2; possibly TRBD1 for D (5 bases). Germline CDR1 reads SQVTM; CDR2 reads ANQGSEA. V lost 5 bases and J lost 0, with 7 bases in between. The CDR3 sequence is 12 residues long. CDR3 nucleotides: TGCAGCGTTACAGGAGCTAACTATGGCTACACCTTC. Encoded protein: CSVTGANYGYTF.

The chain is built from TRBV12-3 or TRBV12-4 and TRBJ1-3; D not resolved. The ends were cut back, 8 bases at V and 1 base at J, with 6 bases in the middle. The CDR3 sequence is 12 residues long. CDR3: CASQFSGNTIYF. CDR3 DNA sequence: TGTGCCAGCCAGTTTTCTGGAAACACCATATATTTT.

V usage is TRBV5-6 and J usage is TRBJ1-1; D perhaps matches TRBD1 (5 bases). CDR3 length: 15 amino acids. V lost 1 base and J 0 bases, leaving 10 bases between the germline ends. Germline loops: CDR1 SGHDT, CDR2 YYEEEE. This CDR3 is CASSLFQGLNTEAFF. In DNA, the CDR3 is TGTGCCAGCAGCTTGTTTCAGGGCCTGAACACTGAAGCTTTCTTT.

The sample holds many counts of this clone. J is TRBJ2-6 and V is TRBV9, with TRBD2 matching over 8 bases. There are 19 residues in the CDR3. Germline lookup yields CDR1 SGDLS and CDR2 YYNGEE. V was pared by 4 bases and J by 0 bases, with 12 bases of the junction left unmatched. The CDR3 bases are TGTGCCAGCAGCCCCAGGGTAGCGGGGACCCCCTCTGGGGCCAACGTCCTGACTTTC. Protein: CASSPRVAGTPSGANVLTF.

Only one count was recorded for this clone. The V gene is TRBV7-2, the J gene TRBJ1-2, with D perhaps matching TRBD1 (6 bases). Germline V lookup: CDR1 SGHTA, CDR2 FQGNSA. There are 13 residues in the CDR3. Trimming stripped 5 bases from V and 7 bases from J, with 14 bases between. The CDR3 sequence is CASSRQGYGGYTF. In nucleotides, the CDR3 is TGTGCCAGCAGCCGTCAGGGGTACGGTGGCTACACCTTC.